The 18 T cell receptor beta chains listed next were all sequenced from one sample in a study of blood T cells in healthy people across ages. A J-beta primer mix and a sample-barcoded 5' primer were used in a second PCR of roughly 7 to 12 cycles. TCRdb reanalysed the 5' RACE reads using MiXCR and keeps one entry per CDR3 protein. The sample includes 1.5 million to 2 million distinct CDR3 sequences, around half of them seen just once. Material for sequencing was blood. The receptor source for this set is a woman in her forties in good health.

The rearrangement uses TRBV7-9 and TRBJ1-5; TRBD1 agrees at 9 bases. V shed 5 bases and J 1 base; nucleotides not matched to a gene: 3. This CDR3 is 15 amino acids long. Germline V gene lookup returns CDR1 SEHNR and CDR2 FQNEAQ (reference sequence). The DNA for the CDR3 is TGTGCCAGCAGCCGGACAGGGGTAAGCAATCAGCCCCAGCATTTT. Encoded protein: CASSRTGVSNQPQHF.

This clonotype was counted once. V and J are TRBV15 and TRBJ2-1; 7 bases line up with TRBD1. J was trimmed by 7 bases and V by 1 base; bases with no gene match: 7. Germline V gene data show CDR1 as LNHNV and CDR2 as YYDKDF (reference sequence). This CDR3 spans 15 amino acids. In DNA, the CDR3 is TGTGCCACCAGCAGAGTTGGGACAGACAATAATGAGCAGTTCTTC. This codes for CATSRVGTDNNEQFF.

V and J are TRBV6-1 and TRBJ2-5; TRBD2 agrees at 7 bases. Germline V gives CDR1 MNHNS, CDR2 SASEGT. The V segment lost 1 base and the J segment 11 bases; nucleotides outside the gene matches: 7. The CDR3 is 13 residues long. The DNA for the CDR3 is TGTGCCAGCAGTGAAGGGTGGGTGCGGGAGCAGTACTTC. Protein sequence: CASSEGWVREQYF.

The V and J genes are TRBV3-1 and TRBJ2-1; D possibly corresponds to TRBD2 (6 bases). Germline lookup yields CDR1 LGHDT and CDR2 YNNKEL (reference sequence). The CDR3 loop spans 13 amino acids. Trimming stripped 2 bases from V and 9 bases from J, with 11 bases between. The CDR3, as DNA: TGTGCCAGCAGCCAATCCCTGGGAGGTGAGCAGTTCTTC. This encodes CASSQSLGGEQFF.

The chain links TRBV20-1 to TRBJ2-4; either TRBD1 or TRBD2 may fit D (5 bases each). The CDR3 contains 17 residues. Germline V gene sequence: CDR1 DFQATT, CDR2 SNEGSKA (reference sequence). V shed 6 bases and J shed 7 bases, with 28 bases lying between them. CDR3 amino acids: CSAHPPSTRGEGNIQYF. CDR3 in DNA: TGCAGTGCGCATCCTCCCTCGACCCGGGGCGAGGGCAACATTCAGTACTTC.

The chain recombines TRBV28 with TRBJ1-2; 8 positions agree with TRBD1. Germline trimming cut 6 bases from V and 1 base from J; bases unmatched to any gene: 7. CDR1 and CDR2 (germline): MDHEN, SYDVKM. This CDR3 comprises 15 residues. CDR3 bases: TGTGCCAGCAGCTTGGGGGACAGGCGTAACTATGGCTACACCTTC. It translates to CASSLGDRRNYGYTF.

The rearrangement joins TRBV3-1 to TRBJ2-5; 12 bases fit TRBD2. Per germline, CDR1 LGHDT and CDR2 YNNKEL (reference sequence). Germline trimming cut 1 base from V and 2 bases from J; bases unmatched to any gene: 5. The CDR3 runs to 17 residues. CDR3 sequence: CASSQGLAGALQETQYF. The DNA of the CDR3 is TGTGCCAGCAGCCAAGGACTAGCGGGGGCCCTTCAAGAGACCCAGTACTTC.

The chain combines TRBV20-1 with TRBJ2-5, with 13 bases lining up with TRBD2. Germline V CDR1 and CDR2: DFQATT, SNEGSKA (reference sequence). V shed 7 bases and J 0 bases; nucleotides not matched to a gene: 11. The CDR3 is 17 amino acids. The CDR3 nucleotides read TGCAGTGTCCCGACTAGCGGGGGGAATTGGTACCAAGAGACCCAGTACTTC. Translated: CSVPTSGGNWYQETQYF.

This clonotype has more than one count but fewer than ten. This sequence joins TRBV4-2 and TRBJ2-1; 7 nucleotides align to TRBD2. V dropped 0 bases and J dropped 0; count of bases not matched to a gene: 5. The CDR3 spans 17 residues. From germline, CDR1 is LGHNA and CDR2 YNFKEQ. The CDR3 nucleotides are TGTGCCAGCAGCCAAGATTTACGGGGGGTCTCCTACAATGAGCAGTTCTTC. Translating gives CASSQDLRGVSYNEQFF.

This clonotype came up a few times. V gene TRBV9 combines with J gene TRBJ1-2; the D gene is possibly TRBD1 (6 bases). The germline V and J ends were trimmed by 1 base and 2 bases, with 9 bases remaining between them. This CDR3 has 14 residues. In germline, CDR1 is SGDLS, CDR2 YYNGEE. In nucleotides, the CDR3 is TGTGCCAGCAGCGTATCTACAGGGAACTATGGCTACACCTTC. Translated, it gives CASSVSTGNYGYTF.

V gene TRBV9 combines with J gene TRBJ2-1; perhaps D is TRBD1 or TRBD2 (6 bases each). Trimming shortened V by 4 bases and J by 5 bases, and 16 bases separated the two germline ends. The CDR3 loop spans 15 amino acids. Germline V lookup: CDR1 SGDLS, CDR2 YYNGEE. The CDR3 spells CASSPSSRGHNEQFF. CDR3 sequence (DNA): TGTGCCAGCAGCCCCAGCAGTCGGGGGCACAATGAGCAGTTCTTC.

The genes are TRBV7-2 and TRBJ1-2; D gene uncertain. The CDR3 extends over 13 amino acids. The germline gives CDR1 SGHTA, CDR2 FQGNSA. The germline V and J ends were trimmed by 1 base and 4 bases, with 7 bases remaining between them. CDR3 residues: CASSLGLAYGYTF. As DNA, the CDR3 is TGTGCCAGCAGCTTAGGTCTGGCCTATGGCTACACCTTC.

This clonotype was seen more than once but under ten times. The J gene is TRBJ1-6, the V gene TRBV7-2; 9 bases line up with TRBD1. Germline lookup yields CDR1 SGHTA and CDR2 FQGNSA. This CDR3 region has 14 residues. Trimming at V came to 6 bases and at J to 10 bases, leaving 7 bases not matched to a gene. CDR3 sequence reads: CASSLQGAGSPLHF. The CDR3 DNA is TGTGCCAGCAGTTTACAGGGGGCTGGGTCACCCCTCCACTTT.

This rearrangement joins TRBV29-1 to TRBJ1-1; D not certain. V shed 1 base and J shed 7 bases, with 7 bases lying between them. This CDR3 has 11 amino acids. Germline lookup yields CDR1 SQVTM and CDR2 ANQGSEA. The chain's CDR3 is CSVEGRGEAFF. The DNA for the CDR3 is TGCAGCGTTGAAGGGCGGGGTGAAGCTTTCTTT. Combining the CDR3 with reference TRBV29-1 and TRBJ1-1 gives the whole variable domain SAVISQKPSRDICQRGTSLTIQCQVDSQVTMMFWYRQQPGQSLTLIATANQGSEATYESGFVIDKFPISRPNLTFSTLTVSNMSPEDSSIYLCSVEGRGEAFFGQGTRLTVV.

This chain links TRBV20-1 with TRBJ2-3; the D gene is possibly TRBD2 (6 bases). V was cut by 6 bases and J by 0 bases, with 13 bases left in between. This CDR3 comprises 14 residues. In germline, CDR1 is DFQATT, CDR2 SNEGSKA (reference sequence). In nucleotides, the CDR3 is TGCAGTGCCCTGTTGGGGGGTAGCACAGATACGCAGTATTTT. Its protein product is CSALLGGSTDTQYF.

Only a few counts were recorded for this clonotype. J is TRBJ2-7 and V is TRBV27; 9 bases map to TRBD1. The ends lost 6 bases at V and 5 bases at J; junction bases unmatched: 11. Germline V gene sequence: CDR1 MNHEY, CDR2 SMNVEV (reference sequence). The CDR3 runs 15 residues. The CDR3 spells CASRFDRTGEDEQYF. In DNA, the CDR3 is TGTGCCAGCAGATTCGACCGGACAGGGGAAGACGAGCAGTACTTC.

As to this clonotype: Relative to the germline gene, one junction end is altered; a read error may explain this. The rearrangement joins TRBV13 to TRBJ2-1; D may correspond to TRBD1 or TRBD2 (5 bases each). This CDR3 has 12 residues. Germline V lookup: CDR1 PRHDT, CDR2 FYEKMQ (reference sequence). The CDR3 nucleotides read TGTGCCATCAGCTTAGCACGACGAGGGGAGTTCTTC. This translates into CAISLARRGEFF.

The chain has TRBV24-1 and TRBJ2-1, with TRBD1 matching over 9 bases. The CDR3 sequence is 13 residues long. V shed 6 bases, J shed 14 bases, and the junction held 10 bases outside the gene matches. Germline V gene lookup returns CDR1 KGHDR and CDR2 SFDVKD. The CDR3 is CATSKLTGTGKFF. CDR3 bases: TGTGCCACCAGTAAATTAACCGGGACAGGGAAGTTCTTC.